Listed below are T cell receptor beta chains from one sample, sequenced in a study of T-cell memory formation after mild COVID-19. MiXCR, run by TCRdb on the 5' RACE reads, gives a single entry per CDR3 protein. The sample records hundreds of thousands of distinct CDR3 sequences, about 18% being singletons. The material sequenced was PBMCs or a T cell subset sorted from them (not recorded which). Every receptor here comes from an adult woman who had mild COVID-19 (a few samples of this study predate the infection). Cell type and time point are not known. Each CDR3 is given with its conserved first and last residue. A row's size may be missing; if present it is once, few, many or a size class.

v_call	j_call	clone_size	cdr3_aa
TRBV5-5	TRBJ1-2	few	CASSFRTGYTF
TRBV2	TRBJ2-7	few	CASTGEGYEQYF
TRBV11-2	TRBJ2-7	-	CASSLDGARGDEQYF
TRBV12-3/TRBV12-4	TRBJ1-2	many	CASSPARGRGNGYTF
TRBV24-1	TRBJ2-2	many	CATSDLRSAGVGTGELFF
TRBV5-5	TRBJ2-7	-	CASSLAPGVGDEQYF
TRBV4-3	TRBJ2-1	many	CASSQGTLLTQFF
TRBV5-1	TRBJ2-6	-	CASSFDTGTGANVLTF
TRBV5-1	TRBJ1-1	few	CASSRGQGINEAFF
TRBV18	TRBJ2-3	few	CASSPGLPGSTDTQYF
TRBV5-6	TRBJ2-1	-	CASSLAGGTDNEQFF
TRBV29-1	TRBJ2-3	-	CSARGTGGTDTQYF
TRBV12-3/TRBV12-4	TRBJ2-5	few	CASSLAESAGSETQYF
TRBV11-2	TRBJ2-7	few	CASSPVRTGGGEQYF
TRBV27	TRBJ2-2	-	CASSLAQGAQGGELFF
TRBV20-1	TRBJ2-3	-	CSALAGGSPTSTDTQYF
TRBV19	TRBJ1-5	-	CASRRGDSNQPQHF
TRBV29-1	TRBJ2-5	few	CSVGGSHQETQYF
TRBV7-9	TRBJ2-1	few	CASSPRQGAVSYNEQFF
TRBV29-1	TRBJ2-7	few	CSVEVEAVGDEQYF
TRBV2	TRBJ2-1	-	CASTQRGPYNEQFF
TRBV12-3/TRBV12-4	TRBJ1-1	few	CASSFGLLTEAFF
TRBV5-1	TRBJ1-5	many	CASSPGQYSNQPQHF
TRBV19	TRBJ1-1	-	CASSPQGGRQRGTEAFF
TRBV12-3/TRBV12-4	TRBJ1-1	-	CASGKRWAFF
TRBV12-3/TRBV12-4	TRBJ2-2	-	CASAGTGGDSEAGELFF
TRBV12-3/TRBV12-4	TRBJ2-2	many	CASSRDRGYTGELFF
TRBV7-6	TRBJ2-1	-	CASTVWQGSYNEQFF
TRBV5-1	TRBJ2-5	-	CASILAGTQYF
TRBV7-9	TRBJ2-1	-	CASSLASGGSYNEQFF
TRBV5-1	TRBJ2-7	-	CASSPRTSGREQYF
TRBV6-5	TRBJ2-1	-	CASNFPGGHEQFF
TRBV20-1	TRBJ1-5	-	CSAREGRNSNQPQHF
TRBV4-1	TRBJ2-1	once	CASSQGPAAVEQFF
TRBV6-6	TRBJ1-6	-	CASSYSRQNSPLHF